The 2 T cell receptor beta chains listed next were all sequenced from one sample in a study of cytomegalovirus exposure and HLA in healthy donors. PCR was performed using 60 Vbeta and 13 Jbeta primers. Clones were sequenced by immunoSEQ multiplex PCR, and TCRdb holds only the in-frame ones, with some missing. The sample includes under 85,000 clones, about 82% of them seen just once. The sample comprised PBMCs. Receptors originate from a woman in her twenties or thirties in good health and CMV-seronegative.

The chain joins TRBV5-4 to TRBJ2-5, with 8 bases lining up with TRBD1. Trimming removed 5 bases from V and 9 bases from J; junction bases left unmatched: 18. The germline V gene has CDR1 SGHNT and CDR2 YYREEE (reference sequence). The length of the CDR3 is 16 residues. CDR3 amino acids: CASRSWDRPTLGAQYF. The CDR3 nucleotides are TGTGCCAGCAGGAGCTGGGACAGGCCAACTCTTGGTGCCCAGTACTTC. Filled out from reference TRBV5-4 and TRBJ2-5, the complete variable domain reads ETGVTQSPTHLIKTRGQQVTLRCSSQSGHNTVSWYQQALGQGPQFIFQYYREEENGRGNFPPRFSGLQFPNYSSELNVNALELDDSALYLCASRSWDRPTLGAQYFGPGTRLLVL.

This chain uses TRBV11-2 with TRBJ2-5; no clear D. This CDR3 is built from 15 residues. Trimming removed 6 bases at V and 2 bases at J, with 16 bases between. Germline CDR1 and CDR2: SGHAT and FQNNGV. The chain's CDR3 is CASSPVLGSQETQYF. The CDR3, as DNA: TGTGCCAGCAGTCCCGTCCTAGGCTCGCAAGAGACCCAGTACTTC.